This TCR beta chain comes out of a study of regulatory T cells in long-lasting Graves disease (dated by TCRdb to the early 2020s). Turning to the overall study: Antithyroid drugs had been taken for less than 3 months by newly diagnosed Graves' disease patients. Patients with persistent Graves' disease were compared with patients with newly diagnosed Graves' disease using TCR sequencing and RNA sequencing of peripheral blood. The study took place in China and was registered as a clinical trial. A total of 33 samples underwent TCR sequencing, from around 13 patients with persistent Graves' disease and roughly 20 patients with newly diagnosed Graves' disease.

CDR1 and CDR2 (SGHAT, FQNNGV) derive from the germline V gene. V was cut back by 0 bases and J by 4 bases, leaving a gap of 18 bases between them. Taken from cysteine to phenylalanine, the CDR3 has 17 residues. Only the CDR3 DNA stays, 51 bases, in frame from base 1. Paper-wide results and their limitations: Persistent Graves' disease patients showed lower TCR Shannon entropy and fewer highly expanded clones than newly diagnosed patients, suggesting clonal expansion. The small sample size was acknowledged by the authors as a limitation that may reduce accuracy. Only peripheral blood was studied, because thyroid tissue, the primary lesion, was inaccessible. More public clonotypes were shared among persistent patients (under 3,000) than among newly diagnosed patients (966). TRBV28, TRBJ1-2 and TRBJ2-5 were preferentially used in persistent disease, while TRBV20-1 and TRBJ2-1 were favored in newly diagnosed disease. Sequencing and analysis were restricted to the TCR beta chain.

Library prep was done by multiplex PCR. These reads were obtained on an Illumina HiSeq 4000. CDR3 regions were amplified by Arm-PCR with iRepertoire HTBI primers to construct TCR beta libraries. Before sequencing, the PCR products underwent gel purification. The authors' pipeline ran thus. A total of fewer than 70 TRBV and under 15 TRBJ segments were identified across samples and were used for gene usage analysis of CDR3 amino acid clonotypes. Filtered high-quality paired reads were merged into contigs using COPE and FqMerger. Contigs were aligned with BLAST to IMGT TRBV, TRBD and TRBJ reference genes, and CDR3 was defined per IMGT. Any clonotype with a frequency above 0.1% was classified as a highly expanded clone. Shannon entropy served as the measure of repertoire diversity, while the Gini coefficient captured V-J evenness. Clonotypes shared by more than one individual were considered public. Starting from the raw public reads, TCRdb applied fastp trimming at Q25, assembled clones with MiXCR and retained in-frame beta chains. Each entry is one CDR3 protein sequence, shown with its most common DNA and genes. The V and J calls and clone size are TCRdb's, not the authors'. Recorded for this sample are around 400,000 distinct CDR3 sequences; 15% of them occurred a single time. About 8.2% of the sample lies in the top ten.

This clonotype was detected many times. Its antigen is still unknown. One base away there is no much larger clone; base qualities are not given. Taken with the paper, the label for time point translates to: newly diagnosed GD, antithyroid drugs for less than 3 months. For both TCR sequencing and RNA sequencing, RNA was extracted from PBMCs in TRIzol. The diagnosis of Graves' disease was made according to American Thyroid Association guidelines. Recruitment of patients was carried out at an endocrinology department in Xi'an, China. Each patient gave approximately 9.7 milliliters of peripheral blood, collected in an EDTA anticoagulant tube. PBMCs were isolated by Ficoll Paque Plus density gradient separation without further T cell sorting. RNA quality was checked with an Agilent 2100 Bioanalyzer and agarose gel, and concentration with a NanoDrop 2000. These data were likewise used in another study, on T cells in Graves' hyperthyroidism and ophthalmopathy. Looking at the second paper: Stable Graves' hyperthyroidism was defined as no progression to ophthalmopathy during 18 months of follow-up. Hyperthyroidism patients were aged 18 to 65 years and newly diagnosed, with disease duration of less than 2 months. Any patient with an uncontrolled infection, another autoimmune disease, pregnancy or lactation was excluded. Diagnoses relied on clinical symptoms, serum thyroxine and TRAb, thyroid ultrasound and orbital computed tomography. For the first round of RT-PCR on the TCR CDR3, the HTBI primer set was used together with the Qiagen OneStep RT-PCR kit. Most expanded thyroid clonotypes (frequency above 0.001) were also detected in blood, suggesting blood repertoires may reflect thyroid immune responses. A model built on a 13 V-J signature distinguished ophthalmopathy from stable hyperthyroidism, reaching over 85% sensitivity and 81% to 83% specificity in cross-validation and 80%/75% in testing. In validation, the model predicted progression to ophthalmopathy a median of about 5.9 months before onset, with over 55% sensitivity and more than 72% specificity. To identify distinguishing TCR V-J signatures, a discovery cohort of 100 or so patients was used, comprising 43 with Graves' ophthalmopathy and 57 with stable Graves' hyperthyroidism. Whether ophthalmopathy could be predicted prospectively was tested in an independent validation cohort made up of under 20 hyperthyroidism patients plus 17 patients who later progressed to ophthalmopathy. The 100 discovery patients were randomly split 7:3 into training and test sets. Thyroid tissue and blood T-cell repertoires from about 6 Graves' hyperthyroidism patients were also compared in the study. Following sampling, methimazole starting at 30 mg daily was given to hyperthyroidism patients, and high-dose intravenous methylprednisolone was given to ophthalmopathy patients. Libraries were constructed in a second round of multiplex PCR, after which size selection and purification were carried out. The libraries were sequenced on an Illumina HiSeq2000 using paired-end 100 bp reads. SOAPnuke was used to process the raw data, removing reads that contained adapters or uncalled bases, had a mean Phred below 15, or lacked an exact match to the constant primer or identifier. COPE v1.2.5 was used to merge high-quality paired reads, and clonotypes were defined as unique nucleotide sequences. MiTCR v1.1 was used to align clonotypes to the IMGT TRBV, TRBD and TRBJ reference segments. The analysis was restricted to V-J combinations with a frequency above 0.0001, which together covered 99% to 99.2% of the repertoires. A TCS score was defined as the ratio between F50 (clonal expansion) and ExV (chaos), using BLOSUM62-based TCRdist between CDR3 peptides within each V-J. Welch's t-statistics and random forest reduced around 520 V-J features to 10 to 15, which were used in a naive Bayes classifier (R e1071). Sample size was not statistically predetermined, and investigators were not blinded to group allocation. TCR Vbeta CDR3 sequencing of 130 to 150 peripheral blood samples (over 40 ophthalmopathy, over 70 hyperthyroidism and approximately 17 progressor patients) is reported in the paper.

Here the sequenced sample was peripheral blood mononuclear cells (PBMCs), taken at new diagnosis, from a patient treated with antithyroid drugs. The chain joins TRBV11-2 to TRBJ1-1; the D segment cannot be called with confidence. The sequence was collected from a woman in her 40s with Graves disease. Donor details come from another sample of the same person, matched by shared clones. The CDR3: CASSLEARSNCSTEAFF. The nucleotide sequence reads TGTGCCAGCAGCTTAGAGGCGAGGAGCAATTGTAGCACTGAAGCTTTCTTT.